These 16 T cell receptor beta chains came from one sample sequenced in a study of T-cell memory formation after mild COVID-19. One entry per CDR3 protein, called by TCRdb with MiXCR from the 5' RACE reads. The sample records roughly 450,000 distinct CDR3 sequences, under 20% being singletons. The source material was PBMCs or a T cell subset sorted from them (not recorded which). The receptors here all came from a man younger than 35 who had mild COVID-19 (a few samples of this study predate the infection). Cell type and time point are not known.

This rearrangement joins TRBV27 to TRBJ2-7, with D maybe TRBD2 (6 bases). The CDR3 covers 15 residues. CDR1 is MNHEY, CDR2 SMNVEV, per germline (reference sequence). With 3 bases removed from V and 2 bases from J, the gap between germline ends came to 14 bases. This chain's CDR3 is CASSFRSGVPYEQYV. As DNA, the CDR3 is TGTGCCAGCAGTTTTCGGTCGGGAGTCCCCTACGAGCAGTACGTC.

The sample holds a few counts of this clonotype. The J gene is TRBJ1-2, the V gene TRBV7-2; D call uncertain. The germline gives CDR1 SGHTA, CDR2 FQGNSA. The germline V and J ends were trimmed by 4 bases and 4 bases, with 16 bases remaining between them. The CDR3 is 15 residues long. The CDR3 nucleotides read TGTGCCAGCAGCTCAAGGGCGGAAAGGTCCTATGGCTACACCTTC. This sequence encodes CASSSRAERSYGYTF.

This clonotype was observed many times. The chain employs TRBV5-1 and TRBJ1-2; no firm D call. Trimming shortened V by 0 bases and J by 2 bases, and 8 bases separated the two germline ends. The CDR3 sequence is 14 residues long. Germline V gene data show CDR1 as SGHRS and CDR2 as YFSETQ. CDR3: CASSLGPGNYGYTF. The CDR3, as DNA: TGCGCCAGCAGCTTGGGGCCAGGCAACTATGGCTACACCTTC.

V gene TRBV7-9 combines with J gene TRBJ1-2; maybe TRBD1 (5 bases). The length of the CDR3 is 16 residues. Germline loops: CDR1 SEHNR, CDR2 FQNEAQ (reference sequence). V was clipped by 3 bases and J by 2 bases, with 16 bases between them. The chain's CDR3 is CASSLDKHGDNYGYTF. Here the CDR3 DNA reads TGTGCCAGCAGCTTGGACAAGCATGGGGACAACTATGGCTACACCTTC.

The gene calls are TRBV5-4 and TRBJ2-2, with TRBD1 identical over 9 bases. The germline gives CDR1 SGHNT, CDR2 YYREEE (reference sequence). CDR3 length: 16 amino acids. The ends lost 3 bases at V and 3 bases at J; junction bases unmatched: 6. CDR3 amino acids: CASSSGGQGDTGELFF. CDR3 DNA: TGTGCCAGCAGCTCCGGGGGACAGGGCGACACCGGGGAGCTGTTTTTT.

This sequence joins TRBV7-9 and TRBJ2-7; D call uncertain. The germline V and J ends were trimmed by 10 bases and 7 bases, with 17 bases remaining between them. This CDR3 comprises 12 residues. Germline V gene data show CDR1 as SEHNR and CDR2 as FQNEAQ (reference sequence). The CDR3 region has the DNA TGTGCCACCGATTACTTGGTGGTAGAGCAGTACTTC. Encoded protein: CATDYLVVEQYF. Together with reference TRBV7-9 and TRBJ2-7, the CDR3 gives the full variable domain: DTGVSQNPRHKITKRGQNVTFRCDPISEHNRLYWYRQTLGQGPEFLTYFQNEAQLEKSRLLSDRFSAERPKGSFSTLEIQRTEQGDSAMYLCATDYLVVEQYFGPGTRLTVT.

This clonotype appeared a few times. The chain carries TRBV6-5 and TRBJ2-7; D unresolved. This CDR3 has 13 residues. CDR1 and CDR2 (germline): MNHEY, SVGAGI. Trimming pared 0 bases from V and 8 bases from J, leaving 11 bases between. The CDR3 protein is CASSYSGYYQQYF. CDR3 DNA: TGTGCCAGCAGTTACTCCGGATATTACCAGCAGTACTTC.

This clonotype was found a few times. The chain uses TRBV29-1 and TRBJ2-5; 12 bases align to TRBD2. V was pared by 7 bases and J by 2 bases, with 8 bases of the junction left unmatched. The CDR3 consists of 15 residues. CDR1 and CDR2 (germline): SQVTM, ANQGSEA. The CDR3 sequence: CSAGGGLAGQETQYF. In nucleotides, the CDR3 is TGCAGCGCCGGAGGAGGACTAGCGGGGCAAGAGACCCAGTACTTC.

The genes are TRBV5-5 and TRBJ1-2; possibly TRBD1 for D (5 bases). The CDR3 has 16 amino acids. Per germline, CDR1 SGHKS and CDR2 YYEKEE (reference sequence). V lost 1 base, J lost 3 bases, and 16 bases lay in between. The DNA of the CDR3 is TGTGCCAGCAGCTTGTATGCAGGGAGGTCTGACTATGGCTACACCTTC. Amino acid sequence: CASSLYAGRSDYGYTF.

A few counts support this clonotype. The CDR3, as DNA: TGCAGTGCTAGAGTAAGAGTACATCCAAATAATTCACCCCTCCACTTT. Translating gives CSARVRVHPNNSPLHF. The gene calls are TRBV20-1 and TRBJ1-6; D is unresolved. Germline V gene lookup returns CDR1 DFQATT and CDR2 SNEGSKA (reference sequence). The length of the CDR3 is 16 residues. V was trimmed by 1 base and J by 5 bases, leaving 15 bases between them.

The gene calls are TRBV27 and TRBJ1-5; a weak D match, TRBD1 (5 bases). Per the germline V gene, CDR1 is MNHEY and CDR2 is SMNVEV (reference sequence). The CDR3 length is 15 residues. Trimming left V 6 bases short and J 7 bases short, with 19 bases between. The CDR3 nucleotides are TGTGCCAGCAGACCCGCAGGGAACGTGGGGCAGCCCCAGCATTTT. Protein: CASRPAGNVGQPQHF.

The chain couples TRBV20-1 to TRBJ2-7; 10 bases agree with TRBD1. The CDR3 consists of 15 residues. J lost 3 bases, V lost 1 base, and 6 bases had no gene match. CDR1 is DFQATT and CDR2 is SNEGSKA in the germline V gene (reference sequence). The DNA for the CDR3 is TGCAGTGCTAGAGTCTGGACAGGGGGAATCTACGAGCAGTACTTC. Its protein product is CSARVWTGGIYEQYF.

The J gene is TRBJ2-7, the V gene TRBV5-1; 7 bases align to TRBD1. Trimming took 5 bases from V and 2 from J; bases not matched to a gene: 10. This CDR3 has 15 amino acids. Germline CDR1 reads SGHRS; CDR2 reads YFSETQ. CDR3 in amino acids: CASSYNLDRPYEQYF. CDR3 DNA: TGCGCCAGCAGTTACAACCTGGACAGGCCCTACGAGCAGTACTTC.

A few counts support this clonotype. The V and J genes are TRBV7-6 and TRBJ2-3, with TRBD1 matching over 8 bases. Germline V CDR1 and CDR2: SGHVS, FNYEAQ. The CDR3 totals 15 residues. The ends lost 5 bases at V and 6 bases at J; junction bases unmatched: 10. The CDR3, as DNA: TGTGCCAGCAGCGCCAGGGGGCGCGGTATTGATACGCAGTATTTT. It yields the protein CASSARGRGIDTQYF.

This clonotype occurred a few times. The genes are TRBV5-1 and TRBJ1-3; no definite D call. V lost 0 bases and J 0 bases, leaving 13 bases between the germline ends. The germline CDR1 and CDR2 sequences are SGHRS and YFSETQ. CDR3 length: 17 amino acids. CDR3 nucleotide sequence: TGCGCCAGCAGCTTGGATGGGGTCCCAGCCTCTGGAAACACCATATATTTT. It encodes CASSLDGVPASGNTIYF.

This clonotype was counted between two and nine times. The chain has TRBV7-2 and TRBJ1-3; D is uncertain. The CDR3 spans 15 residues. Trimming took 5 bases from V and 0 from J, leaving 11 bases between them. The V gene's germline CDR1 is SGHTA and CDR2 FQGNSA. Written as DNA, the CDR3 is TGTGCCAGCAGCCAACCTGACGTCTCTGGAAACACCATATATTTT. It yields the protein CASSQPDVSGNTIYF.